This T cell receptor beta chain was observed in a study of blood T cell repertoires in COVID-19. Study details: In each case, the material was cDNA or gDNA derived from T cells, B-cell-depleted T cells, or PBMCs.

This clone appeared a few times. CDR3 length: 12 residues. V lost 8 bases, J lost 2 bases, and 9 bases lay in between. Germline assignment: CDR1 SEHNR and CDR2 FQNEAQ (reference sequence). In the authors' workflow: Estimated nucleated cell counts came from reference gene primer amplification. The table came from immunoSEQ multiplex PCR; TCRdb's copy has only in-frame clones and leaves some out. V and J calls and clone size are given by that table; D and trimming were obtained from the DNA. This table holds 250,000 to 350,000 clones, about 82% found once. The sequence came from a woman between 50 and 59 years old with acute or convalescent COVID-19. The genes are TRBV7-9 and TRBJ1-2; no firm D call. The specimen was peripheral blood. The CDR3: CASRRLNYGYTF. The CDR3 bases are TGTGCCAGCCGTCGCCTAAACTATGGCTACACCTTC.